A single sample is the source of the 31 T cell receptor beta chains below, sequenced in a study of cytomegalovirus exposure and HLA in healthy donors. Both 60 Vbeta primers and 13 Jbeta primers went into the PCR. TCRdb's copy holds only in-frame clones and misses some; the assay was immunoSEQ multiplex PCR. The table shows some 130,000 clones, with about 74% occurring only once. The sample taken for sequencing was PBMCs. The receptors were sampled from a man aged 40-49 years in good health and CMV-seronegative.

J is TRBJ2-1 and V is TRBV6-5; no definite D call. CDR1 and CDR2 (germline): MNHEY, SVGAGI. The CDR3 loop spans 14 amino acids. V was trimmed by 6 bases and J by 2 bases, leaving 11 bases between them. CDR3: CASSPGIAYNEQFF. For the CDR3, the DNA is TGTGCCAGCAGCCCGGGTATAGCCTACAATGAGCAGTTCTTC.

This clone was counted between two and nine times. The CDR3 protein is CASNGRLYGYTF. Here the CDR3 DNA reads TGTGCCAGCAACGGGAGACTCTATGGCTACACCTTC. The rearrangement uses TRBV28 and TRBJ1-2, with D hard to call. The ends were cut back, 7 bases at V and 4 bases at J, with 10 bases in the middle. Germline V gives CDR1 MDHEN, CDR2 SYDVKM. The CDR3 is made up of 12 amino acids.

The V and J genes are TRBV5-6 and TRBJ2-3, with a weak D call TRBD1 (5 bases). The CDR3 loop spans 17 amino acids. The V end was cut by 4 bases, the J end by 3 bases, with 21 bases between. Germline lookup yields CDR1 SGHDT and CDR2 YYEEEE. The CDR3 sequence is CASSPTWGDDLTDTQYF. The CDR3 nucleotides are TGTGCCAGCAGCCCTACATGGGGCGATGACCTAACAGATACGCAGTATTTT. Variable domain in full (rest from reference TRBV5-6 and TRBJ2-3): DAGVTQSPTHLIKTRGQQVTLRCSPKSGHDTVSWYQQALGQGPQFIFQYYEEEERQRGNFPDRFSGHQFPNYSSELNVNALLLGDSALYLCASSPTWGDDLTDTQYFGPGTRLTVL.

The chain recombines TRBV5-1 with TRBJ2-3; TRBD1 is a possible D gene (5 bases). V lost 0 bases to trimming and J lost 1 base, with 9 bases between them. Germline V CDR1 and CDR2: SGHRS, YFSETQ. There are 15 residues in the CDR3. The CDR3 coding sequence is TGCGCCAGCAGCTTGGTGGTAGGGGGCACAGATACGCAGTATTTT. Protein: CASSLVVGGTDTQYF.

The genes are TRBV5-1 and TRBJ2-7, with TRBD1 as a possible D gene (6 bases). With 2 bases removed from V and 9 bases from J, the gap between germline ends came to 18 bases. The CDR3 has 14 residues. Germline loops: CDR1 SGHRS, CDR2 YFSETQ. CDR3 in amino acids: CASSFGLGAQGQYF. CDR3 DNA: TGCGCCAGCAGCTTTGGTCTGGGGGCTCAGGGGCAGTACTTC.

The rearrangement joins TRBV6-1 to TRBJ1-1, with D uncertain. Trimming pared 8 bases from V and 5 bases from J, leaving 18 bases between. The germline gives CDR1 MNHNS, CDR2 SASEGT. The CDR3 is made up of 14 amino acids. The CDR3 bases are TGTGCCAGCCGTCTCGAGGGAGGAGGAACTGAAGCTTTCTTT. Protein sequence: CASRLEGGGTEAFF.

In its sample, this clone was seen a few times. The rearrangement uses TRBV19 and TRBJ2-7; D call uncertain. Per the germline V gene, CDR1 is LNHDA and CDR2 is SQIVND (reference sequence). Trimming took 5 bases from V and 3 from J, leaving 5 bases between them. The CDR3 extends over 11 amino acids. The CDR3: CASSEDYEQYF. CDR3 DNA sequence: TGTGCCAGTAGTGAGGACTACGAGCAGTACTTC.

As for this clone: The identical CDR3 is also encoded by other nucleotide sequences in the sample. V usage is TRBV4-2 and J usage is TRBJ2-7; TRBD2 is a possible D gene (6 bases). The V gene lost 1 base and the J gene lost 0 bases, with 10 bases spanning the gap. The CDR3 consists of 15 residues. Germline V gene data show CDR1 as LGHNA and CDR2 as YNFKEQ. For the CDR3, the DNA is TGTGCCAGCAGCCAAGTTAGCGGCGTCTCCTACGAGCAGTACTTC. Protein sequence: CASSQVSGVSYEQYF.

The chain employs TRBV7-9 and TRBJ1-2; no definite D call. The V end was cut by 0 bases, the J end by 6 bases, with 17 bases between. Germline loops: CDR1 SEHNR, CDR2 FQNEAQ (reference sequence). This CDR3 has 16 amino acids. CDR3 amino acids: CASSLALEEASDGYTF. The CDR3 coding sequence is TGTGCCAGCAGCTTAGCTTTGGAGGAGGCCTCGGATGGCTACACCTTC.

The CDR3 here is CASRHPGQGTTGRSYNEQFF. The CDR3 nucleotides read TGCGCCAGCAGGCACCCGGGACAGGGGACAACAGGCCGCTCCTACAATGAGCAGTTCTTC. This chain joins TRBV5-1 and TRBJ2-1, with 10 bases that match TRBD1. Germline lookup yields CDR1 SGHRS and CDR2 YFSETQ. CDR3 length: 20 residues. The V and J ends lost 5 bases and 0 bases, in that order; junction bases with no gene match: 17.

V usage is TRBV7-9 and J usage is TRBJ1-1, with TRBD1 identical over 7 bases. The germline CDR1 and CDR2 sequences are SEHNR and FQNEAQ (reference sequence). This CDR3 region has 15 residues. V shed 5 bases and J 1 base; nucleotides not matched to a gene: 7. DNA for the CDR3: TGTGCCAGCAGCACCACTAGGGGGCCGAACACTGAAGCTTTCTTT. Amino acids: CASSTTRGPNTEAFF.

The chain recombines TRBV5-1 with TRBJ1-2; D is perhaps TRBD1 (6 bases). Deletions cut 4 bases from V and 7 bases from J, with 17 bases between. The CDR3 contains 14 residues. CDR1 SGHRS and CDR2 YFSETQ come from the germline V gene. The CDR3 loop reads CASSALQGTGGYTF. CDR3 DNA: TGCGCCAGCAGCGCACTACAGGGCACGGGTGGCTACACCTTC.

This clone occurred a few times. The J gene is TRBJ2-7, the V gene TRBV29-1; the match to TRBD2 covers 11 bases. From germline, CDR1 is SQVTM and CDR2 ANQGSEA. The CDR3 runs to 15 residues. Germline trimming cut 6 bases from V and 0 bases from J; bases unmatched to any gene: 7. CDR3 sequence reads: CSVELAGVPSYEQYF. The CDR3 DNA follows: TGCAGCGTGGAACTAGCGGGAGTCCCCTCCTACGAGCAGTACTTC.

The genes are TRBV6-5 and TRBJ2-5; D perhaps matches TRBD2 (7 bases). In germline, CDR1 is MNHEY, CDR2 SVGAGI. This CDR3 is built from 14 residues. V was pared by 5 bases and J by 5 bases, with 15 bases between. This chain's CDR3 is CASSTGGAGETQYF. The CDR3 region has the DNA TGTGCCAGCAGTACTGGGGGGGCGGGGGAGACCCAGTACTTC.

This clone is a singleton in its sample. The gene calls are TRBV10-3 and TRBJ1-3; TRBD1 aligns across 8 bases. After removal of 6 bases from V and 2 bases from J, the junction contained 15 bases not matched to a gene. CDR1 ENHRY and CDR2 SYGVKD come from the germline V gene. This CDR3 is built from 18 residues. In nucleotides, the CDR3 is TGTGCCATCAGCGGATGGACAGGGTCAACTCAACCTGGAAACACCATATATTTT. It encodes CAISGWTGSTQPGNTIYF.

The chain combines TRBV7-9 with TRBJ2-1, with D possibly being TRBD2 (6 bases). V was pared by 1 base and J by 9 bases, with 13 bases between. The length of the CDR3 is 14 residues. Germline CDR1 and CDR2: SEHNR and FQNEAQ (reference sequence). In nucleotides, the CDR3 is TGTGCCAGCAGCTTAGGAACGGGGGTAAGTGAGCAGTTCTTC. It codes for CASSLGTGVSEQFF.

V usage is TRBV2 and J usage is TRBJ2-5; 7 nucleotides align to TRBD1. The CDR3 extends over 15 amino acids. CDR1 is SNHLY, CDR2 FYNNEI, per germline. V gave up 5 bases and J gave up 5 bases; unmatched junction bases: 11. The CDR3: CASSTQGTTGETQYF. CDR3 nucleotide sequence: TGTGCCAGCAGTACACAGGGGACCACGGGGGAGACCCAGTACTTC.

The chain has TRBV7-3 and TRBJ2-5; D call uncertain. V shed 2 bases and J shed 3 bases, with 7 bases lying between them. The CDR3 extends over 13 amino acids. Germline values: CDR1 SGHTA, CDR2 FQGTGA. The CDR3 is CASSLRVEETQYF. The CDR3 DNA reads as TGTGCCAGCAGCTTACGCGTCGAAGAGACCCAGTACTTC.

The chain couples TRBV30 to TRBJ2-4; TRBD2 aligns across 13 bases. CDR3 length: 14 amino acids. V was clipped by 8 bases and J by 8 bases; unmatched bases: 9. The germline V gene has CDR1 GTSNPN and CDR2 SVGIG (reference sequence). CDR3 loop: CALRLAGGLDIQYF. CDR3 DNA: TGTGCCCTCCGACTAGCGGGGGGATTGGACATTCAGTACTTC.

The rearrangement uses TRBV7-9 and TRBJ1-1, with TRBD1 matching over 8 bases. The J segment lost 5 bases and the V segment lost 1 base, leaving 6 bases of the junction unmatched. This CDR3 has 15 amino acids. Germline lookup yields CDR1 SEHNR and CDR2 FQNEAQ (reference sequence). The CDR3 here is CASSLGSGGFTEAFF. CDR3 nucleotide sequence: TGTGCCAGCAGCTTAGGCTCAGGGGGCTTTACTGAAGCTTTCTTT.

Only one count was recorded for this clone. The chain links TRBV6-6 to TRBJ2-7; TRBD1 aligns across 8 bases. This CDR3 spans 15 amino acids. J lost 4 bases, V lost 0 bases, and 5 bases had no gene match. Germline CDR1 is MNHNY and CDR2 is SVGAGI (reference sequence). CDR3 sequence: CASSYSDRAFYEQYF. Written as DNA, the CDR3 is TGTGCCAGCAGTTACTCGGACAGGGCCTTTTACGAGCAGTACTTC.

The V gene is TRBV29-1, the J gene TRBJ1-4, with no clear D. The length of the CDR3 is 15 residues. The V end lost 1 base, the J end lost 4 bases, and 13 bases lay between the germline ends. Germline V gives CDR1 SQVTM, CDR2 ANQGSEA. The CDR3 DNA follows: TGCAGCGTTGAAGCTGGTACAGCCTTTAATGAAAAACTGTTTTTT. This translates into CSVEAGTAFNEKLFF.

This clone was detected once. The genes are TRBV5-1 and TRBJ2-7; 8 nucleotides agree with TRBD2. J was trimmed by 2 bases and V by 1 base; bases with no gene match: 5. Germline values: CDR1 SGHRS, CDR2 YFSETQ. CDR3 length: 15 amino acids. CDR3 residues: CASSLWAGGTYEQYF. CDR3 nucleotide sequence: TGCGCCAGCAGCTTGTGGGCGGGAGGAACCTACGAGCAGTACTTC.

V gene TRBV4-3 combines with J gene TRBJ1-1; D call uncertain. From germline, CDR1 is LGHNA and CDR2 YSLEER. V shed 2 bases and J shed 5 bases, with 18 bases lying between them. CDR3 length: 16 amino acids. The CDR3 coding sequence is TGCGCCAGCAGCCAAAGGATTGGGTCGGCGGGGACTGAAGCTTTCTTT. Translating gives CASSQRIGSAGTEAFF.

The V gene is TRBV27, the J gene TRBJ1-6; 12 bases map to TRBD1. Per germline, CDR1 MNHEY and CDR2 SMNVEV (reference sequence). The CDR3 extends over 15 amino acids. J lost 12 bases, V lost 10 bases, and 13 bases had no gene match. The CDR3 spells CATLGTGGLGGPLHF. The DNA of the CDR3 is TGTGCCACCCTAGGGACAGGGGGCCTCGGGGGACCCCTCCACTTT.

This sequence joins TRBV30 and TRBJ2-5, with 7 bases identical to TRBD1. The junction had 4 bases not matched to a gene; V was cut back by 2 bases and J by 1 base. Per the germline V gene, CDR1 is GTSNPN and CDR2 is SVGIG (reference sequence). CDR3 length equals 14 residues. The CDR3 sequence is CAWSSGGPQETQYF. CDR3 nucleotides: TGTGCCTGGAGTTCAGGGGGTCCCCAAGAGACCCAGTACTTC. Using reference TRBV30 and TRBJ2-5 for the parts outside the CDR3, the full variable domain is SQTIHQWPATLVQPVGSPLSLECTVEGTSNPNLYWYRQAAGRGLQLLFYSVGIGQISSEVPQNLSASRPQDRQFILSSKKLLLSDSGFYLCAWSSGGPQETQYFGPGTRLLVL.

Only a few counts were recorded for this clone. The chain uses TRBV5-4 and TRBJ2-2; D perhaps matches TRBD1 (5 bases). This CDR3 has 14 amino acids. The ends were cut back, 3 bases at V and 6 bases at J, with 12 bases in the middle. Germline V gene lookup returns CDR1 SGHNT and CDR2 YYREEE (reference sequence). CDR3 in DNA: TGTGCCAGCAGCTGGGGCGTAGGATCCGGGGAGCTGTTTTTT. This codes for CASSWGVGSGELFF.

This clone was counted between two and nine times. V gene TRBV29-1 combines with J gene TRBJ2-5, with TRBD2 identical over 8 bases. Trimming cost V 8 bases and J 5 bases; bases outside gene matches: 16. The CDR3 spans 15 residues. Germline values: CDR1 SQVTM, CDR2 ANQGSEA. The CDR3 reads CSLGSGGHSWETQYF. The DNA of the CDR3 is TGCAGCCTGGGAAGCGGGGGCCATTCATGGGAGACCCAGTACTTC.

This clone is a singleton in its sample. The chain joins TRBV7-9 to TRBJ2-1; TRBD2 matches 13 bases. The V gene's germline CDR1 is SEHNR and CDR2 FQNEAQ (reference sequence). J was trimmed by 8 bases and V by 5 bases; bases with no gene match: 9. The CDR3 has 16 residues. The CDR3 coding sequence is TGTGCCAGCAGCGGAGTCGGACTAGCGGGAGAAGATGAGCAGTTCTTC. Protein sequence: CASSGVGLAGEDEQFF. The full variable domain, completed using reference TRBV7-9 and TRBJ2-1, is DTGVSQNPRHKITKRGQNVTFRCDPISEHNRLYWYRQTLGQGPEFLTYFQNEAQLEKSRLLSDRFSAERPKGSFSTLEIQRTEQGDSAMYLCASSGVGLAGEDEQFFGPGTRLTVL.

As DNA, the CDR3 is TGTGCCAGTAGTCTTCCCCCGTCCCCTTATGGCTACACCTTC. This codes for CASSLPPSPYGYTF. The gene calls are TRBV19 and TRBJ1-2; D remains ambiguous. Germline-derived CDR1 and CDR2 are LNHDA and SQIVND (reference sequence). V was trimmed by 5 bases and J by 5 bases, leaving 15 bases between them. The CDR3 spans 14 residues.

This clone appeared a single time. V and J are TRBV11-3 and TRBJ2-1; TRBD2 matches 9 bases. The germline gives CDR1 SGHNT, CDR2 YENEEA. Trimming removed 5 bases from V and 0 bases from J; junction bases left unmatched: 5. CDR3 length: 16 amino acids. CDR3 nucleotides: TGTGCCAGCAGCCCTCGACTAGCGGACTCCTACAATGAGCAGTTCTTC. Translation gives CASSPRLADSYNEQFF.